One and the same sample provided the 6 T cell receptor beta chains below, sequenced in a study of blood T cell repertoires in COVID-19. Using immunoSEQ multiplex PCR, the repertoire was profiled, and TCRdb retains in-frame clones only, with some absent. Among nearly 50,000 clones listed, 85% to 90% were seen once. Sequencing was performed on peripheral blood. The receptors shown here come from a woman of 80 years or more with COVID-19, enrolled during active disease.

The chain joins TRBV7-6 to TRBJ2-1; D may be TRBD1 (5 bases). V lost 2 bases and J lost 5, with 22 bases in between. CDR3 length: 18 amino acids. Germline V lookup: CDR1 SGHVS, CDR2 FNYEAQ. The CDR3 bases are TGTGCCAGCAGCTTATGGCTCGGTATACAGGCTCTGGACAATGAGCAGTTCTTC. Protein sequence: CASSLWLGIQALDNEQFF.

The rearrangement links TRBV7-8 to TRBJ2-5; D uncertain. Trimming cost V 5 bases and J 7 bases, with 14 bases left between them. CDR3 length equals 13 residues. Germline V gene sequence: CDR1 SGHVS, CDR2 FQNEAQ. CDR3 coding DNA: TGTGCCAGCAGCATGAGCATGTCCGGGACCCAGTACTTC. Its protein is CASSMSMSGTQYF.

J is TRBJ1-1 and V is TRBV9, with D hard to call. CDR3 size: 14 residues. The V and J ends lost 1 base and 0 bases respectively, with 7 bases between them. Germline V CDR1 and CDR2: SGDLS, YYNGEE. This CDR3 is CASSVMGLNTEAFF. The CDR3 region has the DNA TGTGCCAGCAGCGTAATGGGCCTGAACACTGAAGCTTTCTTT.

The V and J genes are TRBV6-4 and TRBJ1-2; no definite D call. The CDR3 is 14 residues long. V was trimmed by 6 bases and J by 0 bases, leaving 11 bases between them. The germline CDR1 and CDR2 sequences are MRHNA and SNTAGT. The CDR3 coding sequence is TGTGCCAGCAGGCGCGATCCCTCTAACTATGGCTACACCTTC. This codes for CASRRDPSNYGYTF.

The chain joins TRBV7-9 to TRBJ1-5; D might be TRBD1 (6 bases). The V end was cut by 6 bases, the J end by 2 bases, with 20 bases between. Germline V gene sequence: CDR1 SEHNR, CDR2 FQNEAQ (reference sequence). The CDR3 loop spans 17 amino acids. The CDR3 nucleotides read TGTGCCAGCAGTCCCGGGGGGGGCCCGAGGGGCAATCAGCCCCAGCATTTT. As protein: CASSPGGGPRGNQPQHF. The full variable domain, with the rest looked up from reference TRBV7-9 and TRBJ1-5, is DTGVSQNPRHKITKRGQNVTFRCDPISEHNRLYWYRQTLGQGPEFLTYFQNEAQLEKSRLLSDRFSAERPKGSFSTLEIQRTEQGDSAMYLCASSPGGGPRGNQPQHFGDGTRLSIL.

The chain carries TRBV5-6 and TRBJ2-2, with no clear D. From germline, CDR1 is SGHDT and CDR2 YYEEEE. The V end was cut by 1 base, the J end by 2 bases, with 6 bases between. CDR3 length: 14 amino acids. The CDR3 here is CASSLSPNTGELFF. The CDR3 bases are TGTGCCAGCAGCTTGAGCCCCAACACCGGGGAGCTGTTTTTT.